This record covers a single T cell receptor (beta chain). The source of the sample is a study of shared clonotypes between healthy human individuals. Sequencing used immunoSEQ multiplex PCR; TCRdb keeps in-frame clones, though not all of them. The sample has roughly 490,000 clones, 76% seen once. Trimming cost V 8 bases and J 2 bases, with 19 bases left between them. CDR1 and CDR2 (germline): MDHEN, SYDVKM. This CDR3 spans 16 amino acids. The TCR sequence derives from a woman aged 40 to 49 in good health. Some clones in this sample may be carry-over from other donors' samples. V and J are TRBV28 and TRBJ1-5; D is possibly TRBD1 (5 bases). Sequencing was carried out using PBMCs. CDR3 nucleotides: TGTGCCAGCGGTCGGGGGATCACTGCGGGCAATCAGCCCCAGCATTTT. Protein: CASGRGITAGNQPQHF.